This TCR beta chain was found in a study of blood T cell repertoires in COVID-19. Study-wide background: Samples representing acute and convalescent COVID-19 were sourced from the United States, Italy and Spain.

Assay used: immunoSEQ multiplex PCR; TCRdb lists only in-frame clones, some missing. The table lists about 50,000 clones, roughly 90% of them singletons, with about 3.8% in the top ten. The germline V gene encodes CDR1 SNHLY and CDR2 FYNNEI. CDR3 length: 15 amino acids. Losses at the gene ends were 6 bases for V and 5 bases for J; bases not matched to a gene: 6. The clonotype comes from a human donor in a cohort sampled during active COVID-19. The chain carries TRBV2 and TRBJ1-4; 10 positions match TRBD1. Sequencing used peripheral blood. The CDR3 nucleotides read TGTGCCAGCAGGAAAGGGGACAGGGGAAATGAAAAACTGTTTTTT. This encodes CASRKGDRGNEKLFF.